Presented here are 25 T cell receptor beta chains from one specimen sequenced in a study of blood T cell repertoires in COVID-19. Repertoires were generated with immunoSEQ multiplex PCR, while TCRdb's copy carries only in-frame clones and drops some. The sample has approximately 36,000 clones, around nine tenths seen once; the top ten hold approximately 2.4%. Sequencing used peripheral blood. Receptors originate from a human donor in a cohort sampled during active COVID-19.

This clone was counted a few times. CDR3 residues: CASSPANYGYTF. CDR3 bases: TGTGCCAGCAGTCCCGCTAACTATGGCTACACCTTC. The chain employs TRBV6-5 and TRBJ1-2, with D hard to call. Trimming removed 5 bases from V and 0 bases from J, with 4 bases in between. Germline values: CDR1 MNHEY, CDR2 SVGAGI. The CDR3 is made up of 12 amino acids.

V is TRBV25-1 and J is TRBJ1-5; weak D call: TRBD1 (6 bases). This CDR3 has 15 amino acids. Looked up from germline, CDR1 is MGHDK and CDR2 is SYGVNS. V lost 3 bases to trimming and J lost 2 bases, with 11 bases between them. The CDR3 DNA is TGTGCCAGCAGTGATACAGGGCGAGGCAATCAGCCCCAGCATTTT. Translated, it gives CASSDTGRGNQPQHF.

The CDR3 coding sequence is TGTGCCTGGAGTAGGGGGGGGCGGGTAGGCTACACCTTC. Translating it yields CAWSRGGRVGYTF. V and J are TRBV30 and TRBJ1-2; tentative D call: TRBD1 (6 bases). The ends were cut back, 2 bases at V and 8 bases at J, with 15 bases in the middle. Germline-derived CDR1 and CDR2 are GTSNPN and SVGIG (reference sequence). The CDR3 spans 13 residues.

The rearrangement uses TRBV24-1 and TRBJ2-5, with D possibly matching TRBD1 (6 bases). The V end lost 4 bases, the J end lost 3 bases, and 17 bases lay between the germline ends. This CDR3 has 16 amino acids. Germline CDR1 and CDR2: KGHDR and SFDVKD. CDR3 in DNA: TGTGCCACCAGTGACCCCAAGACAGGCCCTAAAGAGACCCAGTACTTC. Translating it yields CATSDPKTGPKETQYF.

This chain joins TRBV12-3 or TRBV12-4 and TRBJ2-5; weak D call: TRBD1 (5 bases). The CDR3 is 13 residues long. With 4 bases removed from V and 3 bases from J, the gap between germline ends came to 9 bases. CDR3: CASSWGREETQYF. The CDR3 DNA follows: TGTGCCAGCAGTTGGGGCAGAGAAGAGACCCAGTACTTC.

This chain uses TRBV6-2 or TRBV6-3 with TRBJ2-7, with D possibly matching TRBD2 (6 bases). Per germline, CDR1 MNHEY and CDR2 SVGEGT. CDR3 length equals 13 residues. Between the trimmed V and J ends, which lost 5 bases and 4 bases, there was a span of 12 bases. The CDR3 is CASSTGSSYEQYF. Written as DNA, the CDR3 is TGTGCCAGCAGTACCGGGAGCTCGTACGAGCAGTACTTC.

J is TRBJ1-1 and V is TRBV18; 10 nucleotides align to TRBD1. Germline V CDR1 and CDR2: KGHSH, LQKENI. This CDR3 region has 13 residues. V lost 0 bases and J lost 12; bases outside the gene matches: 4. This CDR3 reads CASSPPRTGGTFF. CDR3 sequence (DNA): TGTGCCAGCTCACCACCGAGGACAGGGGGAACTTTCTTT.

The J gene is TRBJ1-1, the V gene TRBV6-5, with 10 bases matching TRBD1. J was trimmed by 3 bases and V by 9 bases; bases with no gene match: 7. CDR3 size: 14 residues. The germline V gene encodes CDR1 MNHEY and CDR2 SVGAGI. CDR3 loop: CASRQGASYTEAFF. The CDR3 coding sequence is TGTGCCAGTCGACAGGGGGCCTCGTACACTGAAGCTTTCTTT.

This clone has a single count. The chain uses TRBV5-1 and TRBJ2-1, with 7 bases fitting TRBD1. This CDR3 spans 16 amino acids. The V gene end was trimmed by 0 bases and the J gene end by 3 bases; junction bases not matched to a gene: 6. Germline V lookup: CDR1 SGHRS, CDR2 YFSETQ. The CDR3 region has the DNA TGCGCCAGCAGCTTGGATCGGACAGGCCTCTACAATGAGCAGTTCTTC. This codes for CASSLDRTGLYNEQFF.

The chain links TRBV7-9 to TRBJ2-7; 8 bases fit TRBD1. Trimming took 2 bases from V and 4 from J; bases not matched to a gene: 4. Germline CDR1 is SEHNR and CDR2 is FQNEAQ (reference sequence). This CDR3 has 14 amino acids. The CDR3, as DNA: TGTGCCAGCAGCTTACCGGACAGGGAGTACGAGCAGTACTTC. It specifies CASSLPDREYEQYF.

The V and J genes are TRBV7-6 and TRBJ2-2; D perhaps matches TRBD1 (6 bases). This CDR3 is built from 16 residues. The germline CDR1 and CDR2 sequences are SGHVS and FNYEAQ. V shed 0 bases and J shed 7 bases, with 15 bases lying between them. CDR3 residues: CASSLASAGAGGELFF. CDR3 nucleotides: TGTGCCAGCAGCTTAGCGAGCGCAGGGGCGGGCGGGGAGCTGTTTTTT.

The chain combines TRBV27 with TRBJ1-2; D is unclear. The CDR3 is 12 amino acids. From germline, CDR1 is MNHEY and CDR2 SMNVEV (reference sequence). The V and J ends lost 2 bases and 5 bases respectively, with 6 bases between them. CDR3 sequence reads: CASSLSGYGYTF. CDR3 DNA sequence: TGTGCCAGCAGTTTAAGCGGTTATGGCTACACCTTC.

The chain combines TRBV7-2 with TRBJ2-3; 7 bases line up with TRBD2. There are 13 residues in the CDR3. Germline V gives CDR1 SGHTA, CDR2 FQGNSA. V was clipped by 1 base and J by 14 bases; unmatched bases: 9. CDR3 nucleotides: TGTGCCAGCAGCTTAGACCCAAGCGGGGAGGGGTATTTT. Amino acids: CASSLDPSGEGYF. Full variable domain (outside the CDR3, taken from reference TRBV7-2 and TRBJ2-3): GAGVSQSPSNKVTEKGKDVELRCDPISGHTALYWYRQSLGQGLEFLIYFQGNSAPDKSGLPSDRFSAERTGGSVSTLTIQRTQQEDSAVYLCASSLDPSGEGYFGPGTRLTVL.

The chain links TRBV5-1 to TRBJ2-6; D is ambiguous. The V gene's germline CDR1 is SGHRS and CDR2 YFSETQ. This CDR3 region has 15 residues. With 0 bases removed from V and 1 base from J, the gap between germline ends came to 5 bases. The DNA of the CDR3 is TGCGCCAGCAGCTTGGGAGTATCTGGGGCCAACGTCCTGACTTTC. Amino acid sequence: CASSLGVSGANVLTF.

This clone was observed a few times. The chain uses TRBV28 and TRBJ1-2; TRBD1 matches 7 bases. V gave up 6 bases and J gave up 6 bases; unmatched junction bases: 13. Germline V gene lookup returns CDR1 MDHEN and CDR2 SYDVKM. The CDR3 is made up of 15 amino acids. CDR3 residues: CASSGDSSVGDGYTF. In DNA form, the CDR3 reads TGTGCCAGCAGCGGGGACAGCAGCGTTGGGGATGGCTACACCTTC.

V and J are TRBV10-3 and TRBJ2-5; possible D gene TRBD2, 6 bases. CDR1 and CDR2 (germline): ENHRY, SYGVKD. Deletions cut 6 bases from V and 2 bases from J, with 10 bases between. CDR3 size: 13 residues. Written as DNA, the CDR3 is TGTGCCATCAGGGGGACTCCGCAAGAGACCCAGTACTTC. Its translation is CAIRGTPQETQYF.

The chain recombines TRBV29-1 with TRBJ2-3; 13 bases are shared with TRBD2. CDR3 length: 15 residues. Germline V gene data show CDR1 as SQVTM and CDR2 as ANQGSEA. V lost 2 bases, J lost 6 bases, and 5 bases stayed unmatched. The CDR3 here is CSVETSGLAGDTQYF. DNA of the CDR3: TGCAGCGTTGAAACATCGGGACTAGCGGGGGATACGCAGTATTTT.

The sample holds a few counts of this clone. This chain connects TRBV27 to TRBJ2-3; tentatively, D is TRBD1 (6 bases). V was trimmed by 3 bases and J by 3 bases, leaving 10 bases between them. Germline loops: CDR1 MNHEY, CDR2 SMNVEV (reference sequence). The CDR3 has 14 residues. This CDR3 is CASSFRTGTDTQYF. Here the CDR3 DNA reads TGTGCCAGCAGTTTTCGAACAGGGACAGATACGCAGTATTTT.

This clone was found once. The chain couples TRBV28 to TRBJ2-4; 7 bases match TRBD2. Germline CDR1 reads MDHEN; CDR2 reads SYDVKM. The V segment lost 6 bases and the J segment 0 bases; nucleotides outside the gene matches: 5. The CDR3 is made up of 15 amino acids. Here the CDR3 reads CASSLGGVAKNIQYF. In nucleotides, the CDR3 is TGTGCCAGCAGCTTGGGGGGGGTAGCCAAAAACATTCAGTACTTC.

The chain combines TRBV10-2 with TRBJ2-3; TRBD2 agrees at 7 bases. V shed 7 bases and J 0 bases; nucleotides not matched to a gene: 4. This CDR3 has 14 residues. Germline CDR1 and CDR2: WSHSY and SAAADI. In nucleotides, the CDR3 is TGCGCCAGCAACGCGGGGGTTAGCACAGATACGCAGTATTTT. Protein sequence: CASNAGVSTDTQYF.

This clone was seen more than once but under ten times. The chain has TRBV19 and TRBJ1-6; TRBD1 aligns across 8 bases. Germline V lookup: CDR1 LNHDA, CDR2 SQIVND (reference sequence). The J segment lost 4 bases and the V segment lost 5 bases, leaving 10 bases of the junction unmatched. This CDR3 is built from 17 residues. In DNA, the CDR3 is TGTGCCAGTAGTCCCGCACCCGGGACAGGATATAATTCACCCCTCCACTTT. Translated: CASSPAPGTGYNSPLHF.

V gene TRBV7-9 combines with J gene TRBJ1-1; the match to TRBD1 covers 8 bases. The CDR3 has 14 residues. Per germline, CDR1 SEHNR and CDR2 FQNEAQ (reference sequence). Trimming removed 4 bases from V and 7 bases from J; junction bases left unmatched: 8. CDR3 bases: TGTGCCAGCAGCTACCCAGACGGACAGGGTGAAGCTTTCTTT. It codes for CASSYPDGQGEAFF.

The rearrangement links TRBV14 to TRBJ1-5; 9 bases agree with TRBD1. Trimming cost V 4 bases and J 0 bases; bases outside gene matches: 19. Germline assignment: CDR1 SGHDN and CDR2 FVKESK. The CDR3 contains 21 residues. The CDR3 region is CASSPRGRDRAQGYSNQPQHF. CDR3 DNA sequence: TGTGCCAGCAGCCCTCGGGGCCGGGACAGGGCACAAGGTTATAGCAATCAGCCCCAGCATTTT.

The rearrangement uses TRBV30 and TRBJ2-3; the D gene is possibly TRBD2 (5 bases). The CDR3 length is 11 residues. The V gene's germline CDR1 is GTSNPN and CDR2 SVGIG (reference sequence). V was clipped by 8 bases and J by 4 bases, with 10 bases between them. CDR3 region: CARGHSDTQYF. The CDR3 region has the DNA TGTGCCCGAGGGCATTCAGATACGCAGTATTTT. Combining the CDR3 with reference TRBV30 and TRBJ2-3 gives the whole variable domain SQTIHQWPATLVQPVGSPLSLECTVEGTSNPNLYWYRQAAGRGLQLLFYSVGIGQISSEVPQNLSASRPQDRQFILSSKKLLLSDSGFYLCARGHSDTQYFGPGTRLTVL.

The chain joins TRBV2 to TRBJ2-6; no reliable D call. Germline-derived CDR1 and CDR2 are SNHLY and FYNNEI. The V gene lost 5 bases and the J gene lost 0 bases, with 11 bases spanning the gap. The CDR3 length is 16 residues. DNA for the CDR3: TGTGCCAGCAGTTATAACCAGGCCTCTGGGGCCAACGTCCTGACTTTC. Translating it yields CASSYNQASGANVLTF.